Below, 22 T cell receptor beta chains from the same sample are listed, as sequenced in a study of blood T cell repertoires in COVID-19. Clones were sequenced by immunoSEQ multiplex PCR, and TCRdb holds only the in-frame ones, with some missing. The profile shows 30,000 to 40,000 clones, roughly 84% of them singletons. Sequences were obtained from peripheral blood. These receptors came from a human donor in a cohort sampled during active COVID-19.

For this clone: Its ends do not fully match the called genes, so a read error is possible. As DNA, the CDR3 is TGTACCAGCAGCTTCGGAGGGTATGGAACCGGGGAGCTGTTTTTT. Protein: CTSSFGGYGTGELFF. The chain has TRBV5-4 and TRBJ2-2; TRBD2 is a possible D gene (6 bases). The CDR3 length is 15 residues. Per germline, CDR1 SGHNT and CDR2 YYREEE (reference sequence).

V gene TRBV7-9 combines with J gene TRBJ1-3, with 8 bases that match TRBD1. This CDR3 has 14 residues. CDR1 is SEHNR and CDR2 is FQNEAQ in the germline V gene (reference sequence). V trimming: 5 bases; J trimming: 2 bases; junction bases outside the gene matches: 2. This chain's CDR3 is CASSRTGPGNTIYF. In nucleotides, the CDR3 is TGTGCCAGCAGCCGGACAGGGCCTGGAAACACCATATATTTT. Looking up the rest from reference TRBV7-9 and TRBJ1-3 gives the full variable domain: DTGVSQNPRHKITKRGQNVTFRCDPISEHNRLYWYRQTLGQGPEFLTYFQNEAQLEKSRLLSDRFSAERPKGSFSTLEIQRTEQGDSAMYLCASSRTGPGNTIYFGEGSWLTVV.

The V and J genes are TRBV3-1 (or the pseudogene TRBV3-2) and TRBJ2-1; 12 bases line up with TRBD1. Germline lookup yields CDR1 LGHDT and CDR2 YNNKEL (reference sequence). V lost 0 bases to trimming and J lost 7 bases; unmatched junction nucleotides: 4. The CDR3 loop spans 16 amino acids. The CDR3 region is CASSQEGQGASNEQFF. As DNA, the CDR3 is TGTGCCAGCAGCCAAGAGGGACAGGGGGCATCAAATGAGCAGTTCTTC.

The chain has TRBV25-1 and TRBJ2-6; unclear D gene. The ends were cut back, 5 bases at V and 0 bases at J, with 11 bases in the middle. CDR3 size: 16 residues. Per the germline V gene, CDR1 is MGHDK and CDR2 is SYGVNS. The CDR3: CASSPQAGSGANVLTF. CDR3 coding DNA: TGTGCCAGCAGTCCTCAAGCAGGCTCTGGGGCCAACGTCCTGACTTTC.

The chain links TRBV19 to TRBJ1-1; D remains ambiguous. The CDR3 covers 14 residues. V was pared by 5 bases and J by 3 bases, with 13 bases between. Germline CDR1 reads LNHDA; CDR2 reads SQIVND (reference sequence). The CDR3 is CASSLGSGYTEAFF. The CDR3 DNA follows: TGTGCCAGTAGTCTCGGATCCGGGTACACTGAAGCTTTCTTT.

The count of this clone is one. The chain carries TRBV18 and TRBJ2-7; 9 bases match TRBD1. V lost 2 bases to trimming and J lost 2 bases; unmatched junction nucleotides: 4. This CDR3 region has 15 residues. The germline V gene has CDR1 KGHSH and CDR2 LQKENI. Written as DNA, the CDR3 is TGTGCCAGCTCACCATCCGGGACAGGGCCCTACGAGCAGTACTTC. This codes for CASSPSGTGPYEQYF.

The gene calls are TRBV7-9 and TRBJ1-1, with 7 bases lining up with TRBD1. The CDR3 runs to 16 residues. Germline trimming cut 5 bases from V and 3 bases from J; bases unmatched to any gene: 12. The germline V gene has CDR1 SEHNR and CDR2 FQNEAQ (reference sequence). The CDR3: CASSRADGQGDTEAFF. CDR3 nucleotide sequence: TGTGCCAGCAGCCGAGCTGACGGGCAGGGGGACACTGAAGCTTTCTTT.

The chain combines TRBV5-5 with TRBJ2-7; tentative D call: TRBD1 (7 bases). CDR3 length equals 14 residues. Germline loops: CDR1 SGHKS, CDR2 YYEKEE (reference sequence). V was clipped by 3 bases and J by 12 bases, with 22 bases between them. The CDR3 protein is CASSYDRVGGDAYF. The CDR3 region has the DNA TGTGCCAGCAGCTACGACAGGGTCGGAGGGGATGCGTACTTC. Drawing the rest from reference TRBV5-5 and TRBJ2-7, the complete variable domain is DAGVTQSPTHLIKTRGQQVTLRCSPISGHKSVSWYQQVLGQGPQFIFQYYEKEERGRGNFPDRFSARQFPNYSSELNVNALLLGDSALYLCASSYDRVGGDAYFGPGTRLTVT.

This clone was seen just once. The J gene is TRBJ2-3, the V gene TRBV3-1 (or the pseudogene TRBV3-2), with no clear D. CDR3 length equals 13 residues. Trimming stripped 0 bases from V and 8 bases from J, with 9 bases between. Germline V gene data show CDR1 as LGHDT and CDR2 as YNNKEL (reference sequence). In DNA form, the CDR3 reads TGTGCCAGCAGCCAAGACCCTAGTAGTACGCAGTATTTT. This sequence encodes CASSQDPSSTQYF.

The chain is built from TRBV5-5 and TRBJ2-1; D ambiguous. This CDR3 is 15 amino acids long. V gave up 2 bases and J gave up 0 bases, with 9 bases separating them. Germline-derived CDR1 and CDR2 are SGHKS and YYEKEE (reference sequence). CDR3 bases: TGTGCCAGCAGCTTTTATCCTAGCTCCTACAATGAGCAGTTCTTC. This gives the protein CASSFYPSSYNEQFF.

The chain has TRBV5-1 and TRBJ1-4; D may be TRBD1 (6 bases). The CDR3 length is 15 residues. CDR1 is SGHRS and CDR2 is YFSETQ in the germline V gene. V gave up 4 bases and J gave up 4 bases, with 14 bases separating them. The CDR3 DNA reads TGCGCCAGCAGCCGTGCGGGGGCCAATAATGAAAAACTGTTTTTT. Its translation: CASSRAGANNEKLFF.

CDR3 coding DNA: TGCAGTGCTAGTAGGGACACCGATCAGCCCCAGCATTTT. This encodes CSASRDTDQPQHF. J is TRBJ1-5 and V is TRBV20-1; weak D call: TRBD1 (6 bases). V shed 3 bases and J shed 5 bases, with 11 bases lying between them. This CDR3 is built from 13 residues. From germline, CDR1 is DFQATT and CDR2 SNEGSKA (reference sequence).

J is TRBJ2-2 and V is TRBV12-3 or TRBV12-4, with D possibly matching TRBD2 (5 bases). This CDR3 is 13 amino acids long. Trimming removed 10 bases from V and 1 base from J, with 10 bases in between. CDR3 sequence: CAIRRGNTGELFF. DNA of the CDR3: TGTGCCATTCGACGGGGGAACACCGGGGAGCTGTTTTTT.

The gene calls are TRBV6-6 and TRBJ1-2; 8 bases map to TRBD1. V gave up 5 bases and J gave up 2 bases; unmatched junction bases: 4. The V gene's germline CDR1 is MNHNY and CDR2 SVGAGI (reference sequence). This CDR3 has 14 amino acids. The CDR3 DNA is TGTGCCAGCAGTCAGACAGGGGCGAACTATGGCTACACCTTC. Its protein is CASSQTGANYGYTF.

The genes are TRBV2 and TRBJ1-2, with a weak D call TRBD1 (6 bases). Deletions cut 4 bases from V and 4 bases from J, with 10 bases between. Germline values: CDR1 SNHLY, CDR2 FYNNEI. This CDR3 has 13 residues. The CDR3 region has the DNA TGTGCCAGCAGTGGCAGGGACATCTATGGCTACACCTTC. Translating gives CASSGRDIYGYTF.

In nucleotides, the CDR3 is TGTGCCACCAGCAGAGACCTCGGGGGCACAGATACGCAGTATTTT. As protein: CATSRDLGGTDTQYF. V gene TRBV15 combines with J gene TRBJ2-3; maybe TRBD2 (5 bases). V dropped 0 bases and J dropped 1 base, with 8 bases sitting between them. In germline, CDR1 is LNHNV, CDR2 YYDKDF (reference sequence). This CDR3 spans 15 amino acids.

The chain is built from TRBV20-1 and TRBJ1-6; D might be TRBD1 (5 bases). V was clipped by 3 bases and J by 7 bases, with 10 bases between them. In germline, CDR1 is DFQATT, CDR2 SNEGSKA (reference sequence). This CDR3 has 13 residues. CDR3 sequence reads: CSASDSYNSPLHF. The CDR3 DNA is TGCAGTGCTAGTGACAGTTACAATTCACCCCTCCACTTT.

The CDR3 DNA is TGTGCCAGCTCACCAACGATTTCTAGTTGGTATTTT. Its protein product is CASSPTISSWYF. This chain links TRBV18 with TRBJ2-3; D is unclear. The CDR3 runs 12 residues. The V gene lost 2 bases and the J gene lost 14 bases, with 14 bases spanning the gap. Germline V gene sequence: CDR1 KGHSH, CDR2 LQKENI.

As to this clone: Other DNA variants within this sample encode the same CDR3. The rearrangement joins TRBV7-9 to TRBJ1-1, with D unclear. Germline loops: CDR1 SEHNR, CDR2 FQNEAQ (reference sequence). Trimming pared 7 bases from V and 6 bases from J, leaving 12 bases between. The CDR3 contains 12 residues. The CDR3 bases are TGTGCCAGCACAACGGGTCCCGCTGAAGCTTTCTTT. It yields the protein CASTTGPAEAFF. Combining the CDR3 with reference TRBV7-9 and TRBJ1-1 gives the whole variable domain DTGVSQNPRHKITKRGQNVTFRCDPISEHNRLYWYRQTLGQGPEFLTYFQNEAQLEKSRLLSDRFSAERPKGSFSTLEIQRTEQGDSAMYLCASTTGPAEAFFGQGTRLTVV.

V and J are TRBV7-8 and TRBJ1-6, with 10 bases aligning to TRBD1. Germline trimming cut 5 bases from V and 9 bases from J; bases unmatched to any gene: 1. Germline lookup yields CDR1 SGHVS and CDR2 FQNEAQ. The CDR3 runs 13 residues. The chain's CDR3 is CASSGDRGSPLHF. CDR3 in DNA: TGTGCCAGCAGCGGGGACAGGGGTTCACCCCTCCACTTT.

V and J are TRBV27 and TRBJ2-7; perhaps TRBD1 as D (5 bases). Germline lookup yields CDR1 MNHEY and CDR2 SMNVEV (reference sequence). The CDR3 covers 12 residues. V lost 6 bases, J lost 4 bases, and 10 bases lay in between. The CDR3 DNA reads as TGTGCCAGCAGATCTACAGGTTACGAGCAGTACTTC. It specifies CASRSTGYEQYF.

This chain connects TRBV2 to TRBJ2-1; 12 bases fit TRBD2. Germline V gene lookup returns CDR1 SNHLY and CDR2 FYNNEI. The CDR3 has 15 amino acids. V lost 7 bases, J lost 9 bases, and 10 bases stayed unmatched. The CDR3 is CASTVLAGGTGEQFF. The CDR3 nucleotides are TGTGCCAGCACTGTCCTAGCGGGGGGGACCGGTGAGCAGTTCTTC.